This T cell receptor beta chain was sequenced during a study of blood T cell repertoires in COVID-19. On the study more broadly: From the United States, Italy and Spain came samples of acute and convalescent COVID-19. Sample material is recorded as cDNA or gDNA derived from T cells, B-cell-depleted T cells, or PBMCs.

Authors' analysis steps: Quantification of nucleated cells was approximated via reference gene primer amplification. Sequencing used immunoSEQ multiplex PCR; TCRdb keeps in-frame clones, though not all of them. V and J calls and clone size are copied from that table; D and trimming were computed from the DNA. The data show tens of thousands of clones, with more than 75% seen just once and around 8% held by the top ten. There are 16 residues in the CDR3. V lost 8 bases, J lost 4 bases, and 14 bases stayed unmatched. From germline, CDR1 is MDHEN and CDR2 SYDVKM. V is TRBV28 and J is TRBJ1-2, with 9 bases identical to TRBD1. This receptor was obtained from a man over 45 with active COVID-19. Sample: peripheral blood. The CDR3, as DNA: TGTGCCAGCTCCTTCCGGGACAGGGTGGTTAGCTATGGCTACACCTTC. Its translation is CASSFRDRVVSYGYTF.